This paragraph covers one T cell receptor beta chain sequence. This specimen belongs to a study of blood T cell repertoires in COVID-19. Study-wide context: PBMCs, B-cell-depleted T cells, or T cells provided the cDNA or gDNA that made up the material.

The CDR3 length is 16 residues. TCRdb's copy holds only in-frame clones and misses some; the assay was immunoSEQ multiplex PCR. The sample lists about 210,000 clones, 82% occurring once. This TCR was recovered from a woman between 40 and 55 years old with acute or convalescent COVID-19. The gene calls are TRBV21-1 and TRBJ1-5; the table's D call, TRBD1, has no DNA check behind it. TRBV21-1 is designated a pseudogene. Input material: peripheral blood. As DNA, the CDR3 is TGTGCCAGCAGCAAACCCGCAGACAAAAGCAATCAGCCCCAGCATTTT. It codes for CASSKPADKSNQPQHF.